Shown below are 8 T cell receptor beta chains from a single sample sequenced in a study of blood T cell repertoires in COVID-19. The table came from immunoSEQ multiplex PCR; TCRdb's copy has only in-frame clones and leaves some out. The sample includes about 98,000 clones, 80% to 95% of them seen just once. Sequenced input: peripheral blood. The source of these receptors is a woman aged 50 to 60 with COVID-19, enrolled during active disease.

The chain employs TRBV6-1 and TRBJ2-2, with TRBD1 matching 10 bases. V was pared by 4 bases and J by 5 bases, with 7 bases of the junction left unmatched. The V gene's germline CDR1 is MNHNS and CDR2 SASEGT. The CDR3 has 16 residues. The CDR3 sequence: CASSAAPGQGTGELFF. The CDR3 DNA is TGTGCCAGCAGTGCCGCTCCGGGACAGGGGACCGGGGAGCTGTTTTTT.

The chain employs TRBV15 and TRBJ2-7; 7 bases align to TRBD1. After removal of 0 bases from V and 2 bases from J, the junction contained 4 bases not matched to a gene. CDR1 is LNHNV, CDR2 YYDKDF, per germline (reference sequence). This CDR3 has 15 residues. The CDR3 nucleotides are TGTGCCACCAGCAGAGAGGACAGGCTTCCCTACGAGCAGTACTTC. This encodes CATSREDRLPYEQYF.

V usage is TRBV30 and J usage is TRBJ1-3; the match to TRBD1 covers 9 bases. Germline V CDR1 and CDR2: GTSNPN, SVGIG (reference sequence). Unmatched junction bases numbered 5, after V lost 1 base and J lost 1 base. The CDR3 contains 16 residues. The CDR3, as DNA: TGTGCCTGGAGTGAATACAGGGGGCTATCTGGAAACACCATATATTTT. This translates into CAWSEYRGLSGNTIYF.

CDR3 sequence reads: CASSQSTGTHQPQHF. The CDR3 DNA follows: TGCGCCAGCAGTCAATCGACAGGGACCCATCAGCCCCAGCATTTT. The rearrangement links TRBV23-1 to TRBJ1-5, with 7 bases that match TRBD1. TRBV23-1 is an ORF for which the function is uncertain. CDR3 length: 15 residues. J was trimmed by 5 bases and V by 0 bases; bases with no gene match: 4.

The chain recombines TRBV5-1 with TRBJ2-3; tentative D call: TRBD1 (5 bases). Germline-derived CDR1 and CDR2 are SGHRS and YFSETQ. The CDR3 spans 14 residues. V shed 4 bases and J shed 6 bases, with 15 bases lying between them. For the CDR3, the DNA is TGCGCCAGCAGCCCCGACAGACCCGGGGATACGCAGTATTTT. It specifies CASSPDRPGDTQYF.

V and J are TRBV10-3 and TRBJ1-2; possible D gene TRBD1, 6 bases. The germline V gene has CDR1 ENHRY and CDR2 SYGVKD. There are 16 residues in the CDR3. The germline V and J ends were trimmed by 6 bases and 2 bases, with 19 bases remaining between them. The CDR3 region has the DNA TGTGCCATCAGACAAAGCAGGGGCCCGGGGAACTATGGCTACACCTTC. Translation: CAIRQSRGPGNYGYTF.

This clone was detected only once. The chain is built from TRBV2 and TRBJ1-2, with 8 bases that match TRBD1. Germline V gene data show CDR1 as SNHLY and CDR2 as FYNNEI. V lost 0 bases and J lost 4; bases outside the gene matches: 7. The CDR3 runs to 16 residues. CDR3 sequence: CASSEATGQALYGYTF. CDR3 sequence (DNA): TGTGCCAGCAGTGAAGCCACGGGACAGGCCCTCTATGGCTACACCTTC.

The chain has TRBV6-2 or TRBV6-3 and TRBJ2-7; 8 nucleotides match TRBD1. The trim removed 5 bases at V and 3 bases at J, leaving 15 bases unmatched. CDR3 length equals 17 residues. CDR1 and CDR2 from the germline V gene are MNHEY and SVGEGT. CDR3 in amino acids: CASSPTPRDRRNYEQYF. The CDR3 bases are TGTGCCAGCAGTCCGACGCCTAGGGACAGGCGAAACTACGAGCAGTACTTC.